A single TCR beta chain is shown here with its context. Original handling: How many nucleated cells were present was estimated from reference gene primer amplification. Sequencing used immunoSEQ multiplex PCR; TCRdb keeps in-frame clones, though not all of them. Clone size and V and J calls were adopted from that table, with D and trimming inferred from the DNA. The repertoire holds fewer than 300,000 clones, 83% seen once, with 8% to 10% in the top ten. CDR3 length: 13 residues. CDR1 is SNHLY, CDR2 FYNNEI, per germline. V shed 5 bases and J shed 6 bases, with 11 bases lying between them. These data come from a study of blood T cell repertoires in COVID-19. Study-level background: The cDNA or gDNA used as material had been derived from T cells, B-cell-depleted T cells, or PBMCs.

Sample: peripheral blood. V usage is TRBV2 and J usage is TRBJ2-1; D is possibly TRBD2 (6 bases). The clonotype was recovered from a woman aged 45-59 years who had recovered from COVID-19. The CDR3 loop is CASSNRLVNEQFF. CDR3 nucleotide sequence: TGTGCCAGCAGTAACAGACTAGTCAATGAGCAGTTCTTC.